The rows below give T cell receptor beta chains drawn from one sample of a study of blood T cells in healthy people across ages. TCRdb passed the 5' RACE reads through MiXCR, listing each CDR3 protein once. The sample lists roughly 700,000 distinct CDR3 sequences, roughly 30% occurring once. The sample comprised blood. These receptors were obtained from an elderly woman in good health. CDR3s include the opening cysteine and the closing phenylalanine or tryptophan. Clone size is shown for a subset of rows, as once, few, many or a class of expanded clone.

CDR3 | length | V | size
CAGSQDRNYGYTF | 13 | TRBV4-1 | NA
CSVAPQGAEQYF | 12 | TRBV29-1 | NA
CASSPRGGGQETRYF | 15 | TRBV7-2 | NA
CASSPGLATTQYF | 13 | TRBV5-1 | NA
CASSVDHRAESEQYF | 15 | TRBV9 | NA
CACTRQYGYTF | 11 | TRBV30 | many
CASSLAVRAGEGGTQYF | 17 | TRBV7-2 | NA
CASSPLAGEADTQYF | 15 | TRBV28 | many
CSVRPDRVSGYTF | 13 | TRBV29-1 | NA
CASSFTGRPLNEQFF | 15 | TRBV27 | NA
CASSSGTSADTQYF | 14 | TRBV6-5 | many
CASSLGAHNEQFF | 13 | TRBV5-1 | many
CASSLPLPGLAGGFDTDTQYF | 21 | TRBV7-6 | NA
CSARDPSGGGNEQFF | 15 | TRBV20-1 | many